Listed below are T cell receptor beta chains from one sample, sequenced in a study of beta chain features in type 1 diabetes. TCRdb's copy holds only in-frame clones and misses some; the assay was immunoSEQ multiplex PCR. The data contain roughly 230,000 clones, about 11% of them seen just once; the ten biggest clones take up over 0.015%. The sample comprised naive CD4+ T cells from blood. These receptors came from a man aged 25-45 years with type 1 diabetes. CDR3s include the opening cysteine and the closing phenylalanine or tryptophan. Each record gives: V gene, J gene, D gene, clone size, CDR3 DNA, CDR3 protein. A D gene is named only where the DNA matches it firmly. Size values are once, few and many counts, or a class for expanded clones, and some rows have none.

v_call: TRBV5-1
j_call: TRBJ1-5
d_call: TRBD1
clone_size: -
cdr3_nt: TGCGCCAGCAGCTTGACAGGGGGCGGGGGGCAGCCCCAGCATTTT
cdr3_aa: CASSLTGGGGQPQHF

v_call: TRBV14
j_call: TRBJ2-1
d_call: -
clone_size: few
cdr3_nt: TGTGCCAGCAACGGGGACATCTCCTCCAAGGAGCAGTTCTTC
cdr3_aa: CASNGDISSKEQFF

v_call: TRBV5-1
j_call: TRBJ1-1
d_call: -
clone_size: few
cdr3_nt: TGCGCCAGCAGCTTGTATACAGGGTCGAACACTGAAGCTTTCTTT
cdr3_aa: CASSLYTGSNTEAFF

v_call: TRBV7-2
j_call: TRBJ1-5
d_call: -
clone_size: -
cdr3_nt: TGTGCCAGCAGCTTGACACCGGGACACCTCAATCAGCCCCAGCATTTT
cdr3_aa: CASSLTPGHLNQPQHF

v_call: TRBV2
j_call: TRBJ2-5
d_call: -
clone_size: few
cdr3_nt: TGTGCCAGCAGAAACCGGGACACCGTATTGGAGACCCAGTACTTC
cdr3_aa: CASRNRDTVLETQYF

v_call: TRBV6-5
j_call: TRBJ1-5
d_call: -
clone_size: few
cdr3_nt: TGTGCCAGCAGTGTTTCCTATCAGCCCCAGCATTTT
cdr3_aa: CASSVSYQPQHF

v_call: TRBV5-1
j_call: TRBJ2-5
d_call: TRBD1
clone_size: -
cdr3_nt: TGCGCCAGCAGCTCCTCGGGACAGACGAAAGAGACCCAGTACTTC
cdr3_aa: CASSSSGQTKETQYF

v_call: TRBV7-3
j_call: TRBJ1-2
d_call: -
clone_size: -
cdr3_nt: TGTGCCAGCAGCTTATCCGGAGCTAACTATGGCTACACCTTC
cdr3_aa: CASSLSGANYGYTF

v_call: TRBV19
j_call: TRBJ2-1
d_call: TRBD2
clone_size: few
cdr3_nt: TGTGCCAGTAGTATGGAGGGGGGGCTAGCGGGGACCATCAATGAGCAGTTCTTC
cdr3_aa: CASSMEGGLAGTINEQFF

v_call: TRBV5-1
j_call: TRBJ1-1
d_call: -
clone_size: -
cdr3_nt: TGCGCCAGCAGCTTGGGACAACTTACTGAAGCTTTCTTT
cdr3_aa: CASSLGQLTEAFF

v_call: TRBV19
j_call: TRBJ2-5
d_call: TRBD1
clone_size: -
cdr3_nt: TGTGCCAGTAGTCGAACCCGGGACAGGGGCCAAGAGACCCAGTACTTC
cdr3_aa: CASSRTRDRGQETQYF

v_call: TRBV9
j_call: TRBJ1-6
d_call: TRBD1
clone_size: -
cdr3_nt: TGTGCCAGCAGCGTACAGGACAGGGGGCTGTCACCCCTCCACTTT
cdr3_aa: CASSVQDRGLSPLHF

v_call: TRBV6-5
j_call: TRBJ2-7
d_call: TRBD2
clone_size: -
cdr3_nt: TGTGCCAGCAGTTACGGTTCGGCGGGGGGGTACGAGCAGTACTTC
cdr3_aa: CASSYGSAGGYEQYF

v_call: TRBV18
j_call: TRBJ2-5
d_call: -
clone_size: -
cdr3_nt: TGTGCCAGCTCATCGACTTTGGGTGCGGGGACCCAGTACTTC
cdr3_aa: CASSSTLGAGTQYF

v_call: TRBV7-6
j_call: TRBJ2-7
d_call: -
clone_size: -
cdr3_nt: TGTGCCAGCAGCCCGCGGACCGGGGGTGGACCTGCCTACGAGCAGTACTTC
cdr3_aa: CASSPRTGGGPAYEQYF

v_call: TRBV7-9
j_call: TRBJ2-7
d_call: -
clone_size: few
cdr3_nt: TGTGCCAGCAGCCCAGGACACCTGTACGAGCAGTACTTC
cdr3_aa: CASSPGHLYEQYF

v_call: TRBV19
j_call: TRBJ1-1
d_call: TRBD1
clone_size: -
cdr3_nt: TGTGCCAGTAGTAGAGCACAGGGGGCTAACACTGAAGCTTTCTTT
cdr3_aa: CASSRAQGANTEAFF

v_call: TRBV4-2
j_call: TRBJ1-4
d_call: -
clone_size: few
cdr3_nt: TGTGCCAGCAGCCAAGATCAGGGTTTTAATGAAAAACTGTTTTTT
cdr3_aa: CASSQDQGFNEKLFF

v_call: TRBV5-1
j_call: TRBJ2-5
d_call: -
clone_size: few
cdr3_nt: TGCGCCAGCAGATGGGGACACCGAAACGGCCCCCAAGAGACCCAGTACTTC
cdr3_aa: CASRWGHRNGPQETQYF

v_call: TRBV9
j_call: TRBJ2-3
d_call: TRBD2
clone_size: few
cdr3_nt: TGTGCCAGCAGCGAAAGCGGGGGGGGCACAGATACGCAGTATTTT
cdr3_aa: CASSESGGGTDTQYF

v_call: TRBV10-3
j_call: TRBJ1-2
d_call: -
clone_size: -
cdr3_nt: TGTGCCATCAGCTCCCAGGGGTACCACACCTTC
cdr3_aa: CAISSQGYHTF

v_call: TRBV7-2
j_call: TRBJ2-3
d_call: -
clone_size: few
cdr3_nt: TGTGCCAGCAGCTTTTTCGTCCGTGCGCCAGATACGCAGTATTTT
cdr3_aa: CASSFFVRAPDTQYF

v_call: TRBV9
j_call: TRBJ1-2
d_call: -
clone_size: -
cdr3_nt: TGTGCCAGCAGCGTAGCGGCGGGTCTTGGCTACACCTTC
cdr3_aa: CASSVAAGLGYTF

v_call: TRBV10-3
j_call: TRBJ2-7
d_call: -
clone_size: -
cdr3_nt: TGTGCCATCAGTGAGGTCAGGGGTGTATACGAGCAGTACTTC
cdr3_aa: CAISEVRGVYEQYF

v_call: TRBV30
j_call: TRBJ1-2
d_call: -
clone_size: few
cdr3_nt: TGTGCCTGGATCCGACAGAACTATGGCTACACCTTC
cdr3_aa: CAWIRQNYGYTF

v_call: TRBV6-5
j_call: TRBJ1-4
d_call: -
clone_size: -
cdr3_nt: TGTGCCAGCAGTTATGGGGGGGAAACTAATGAAAAACTGTTTTTT
cdr3_aa: CASSYGGETNEKLFF

v_call: TRBV10-3
j_call: TRBJ2-5
d_call: TRBD1
clone_size: few
cdr3_nt: TGTGCCATCCGGACAGGGGGAGCGAACCAAGAGACCCAGTACTTC
cdr3_aa: CAIRTGGANQETQYF

v_call: TRBV18
j_call: TRBJ2-1
d_call: -
clone_size: few
cdr3_nt: TGTGCCAGCTCACCCGAGGGATATGAGCAGTTCTTC
cdr3_aa: CASSPEGYEQFF

v_call: TRBV5-1
j_call: TRBJ1-5
d_call: -
clone_size: few
cdr3_nt: TGCGCCAGCAGCTTGTGGGCAGGAAGCAATCAGCCCCAGCATTTT
cdr3_aa: CASSLWAGSNQPQHF

v_call: TRBV7-2
j_call: TRBJ1-5
d_call: -
clone_size: few
cdr3_nt: TGTGCCAGCAGCTCTGGGACTCTCCTAAATCAGCCCCAGCATTTT
cdr3_aa: CASSSGTLLNQPQHF

v_call: TRBV5-4
j_call: TRBJ2-3
d_call: -
clone_size: few
cdr3_nt: TGTGCCAGCAGCCAAGATCAGGCAGGGCTGGGCACAGATACGCAGTATTTT
cdr3_aa: CASSQDQAGLGTDTQYF

v_call: TRBV5-1
j_call: TRBJ1-2
d_call: -
clone_size: few
cdr3_nt: TGCGCCAGCAGCTTGGTGGGGCCCGAACTAGGCTACACCTTC
cdr3_aa: CASSLVGPELGYTF

v_call: TRBV30
j_call: TRBJ2-3
d_call: -
clone_size: -
cdr3_nt: TGTGCCTGGAGCTCGGCGGGGGCGAGCACAGATACGCAGTATTTT
cdr3_aa: CAWSSAGASTDTQYF

v_call: TRBV11-3
j_call: TRBJ2-2
d_call: -
clone_size: -
cdr3_nt: TGTGCCAGCAGCTCCCATAGTTTATCCGGGGAGCTGTTTTTT
cdr3_aa: CASSSHSLSGELFF

v_call: TRBV7-2
j_call: TRBJ2-3
d_call: TRBD1
clone_size: few
cdr3_nt: TGTGCCAGCAGCTTGAGGGGACAGGGGGCGGATACGCAGTATTTT
cdr3_aa: CASSLRGQGADTQYF

v_call: TRBV18
j_call: TRBJ2-7
d_call: -
clone_size: -
cdr3_nt: TGTGCCAGCTCGCCGGGATCTCCCTCCTACGAGCAGTACTTC
cdr3_aa: CASSPGSPSYEQYF

v_call: TRBV7-2
j_call: TRBJ2-5
d_call: TRBD1
clone_size: -
cdr3_nt: TGTGCCAGCAGCTTGGGACAGCAAGAGACCCAGTACTTC
cdr3_aa: CASSLGQQETQYF

v_call: TRBV4-3
j_call: TRBJ2-7
d_call: -
clone_size: -
cdr3_nt: TGCGCCAGCAGCCAAGAATACTCCTACGAGCAGTACTTC
cdr3_aa: CASSQEYSYEQYF

v_call: TRBV7-2
j_call: TRBJ2-5
d_call: -
clone_size: -
cdr3_nt: TGTGCCAGCAGCTTAGGTGTCCGAGGGGAGACCCAGTACTTC
cdr3_aa: CASSLGVRGETQYF

v_call: TRBV19
j_call: TRBJ2-5
d_call: -
clone_size: -
cdr3_nt: TGTGCCACCAAAAGTCGGGAGACCCAGTACTTC
cdr3_aa: CATKSRETQYF

v_call: TRBV27
j_call: TRBJ2-5
d_call: -
clone_size: few
cdr3_nt: TGTGCCAGCAGTTCGACACGAGAGACCCAGTACTTC
cdr3_aa: CASSSTRETQYF

v_call: TRBV7-3
j_call: TRBJ2-7
d_call: -
clone_size: few
cdr3_nt: TGTGCCAGCAGTAATTCTTACGAGCAGTACTTC
cdr3_aa: CASSNSYEQYF

v_call: TRBV4-1
j_call: TRBJ1-2
d_call: -
clone_size: few
cdr3_nt: TGCGCCAGCAGCCAAGAGCCCATTGGTTGGGAGGGACGCTATGGCTACACCTTC
cdr3_aa: CASSQEPIGWEGRYGYTF

v_call: TRBV11-2
j_call: TRBJ2-5
d_call: TRBD2
clone_size: few
cdr3_nt: TGTGCCAGCAGCTTGACTAGACTAGCGGGGAGTCAGTACTTC
cdr3_aa: CASSLTRLAGSQYF

v_call: TRBV15
j_call: TRBJ1-5
d_call: -
clone_size: -
cdr3_nt: TGTGCCACCAGCAGGGCGGGAACCCTCAATCAGCCCCAGCATTTT
cdr3_aa: CATSRAGTLNQPQHF

v_call: TRBV7-2
j_call: TRBJ2-7
d_call: -
clone_size: few
cdr3_nt: TGTGCCAGCAGCCGCGGTCCAGGACAAGGCACGTACGAGCAGTACTTC
cdr3_aa: CASSRGPGQGTYEQYF

v_call: TRBV7-2
j_call: TRBJ2-2
d_call: -
clone_size: few
cdr3_nt: TGTGCCAGCAGCTCACAGCTCACCGGGGAGCTGTTTTTT
cdr3_aa: CASSSQLTGELFF

v_call: TRBV4-3
j_call: TRBJ2-2
d_call: TRBD1
clone_size: -
cdr3_nt: TGCGCCAGCAGCCAAGTTAGCAGGGGGCTTGGGACCGGGGAGCTGTTTTTT
cdr3_aa: CASSQVSRGLGTGELFF